The 8 T cell receptor beta chains reported below all come from one sample, sequenced in a study of CD8+CD57+ T cells in acquired aplastic anemia. Whoever was chosen for sequencing had shown CD8+CD57+ cell expansion by flow cytometry. Genomic DNA acted as the template from which TCR beta VDJ combination and CDR3 sequence profiling were carried out. TCRdb reprocessed the reads via MiXCR and lists one record per CDR3 protein. There are 150,000 to 200,000 distinct CDR3 sequences in the sample; over 40% occur only once, and 3.2% lies in the top ten. The sample taken for sequencing was sorted CD4+, CD8+, or CD8+CD57+ T cells (not recorded which) from PBMCs. The receptors were sampled from a human donor with aplastic anemia.

Worth noting for this clonotype: Lacking the conserved final phenylalanine or tryptophan, this CDR3 likely reflects a read error. V and J are TRBV19 and TRBJ1-1, with D perhaps matching TRBD1 (6 bases). The CDR3 has 15 residues. V was shortened by 9 bases and J by 0 bases, with 17 bases between the two germline ends. CDR1 is LNHDA and CDR2 is SQIVND in the germline V gene (reference sequence). The CDR3 loop reads CARTPGGQLNTEAFL. CDR3 DNA sequence: TGTGCCAGAACCCCGGGGGGACAACTGAACACTGAAGCTTTCCTT.

In its sample, this clonotype was seen many times. This chain uses TRBV7-2 with TRBJ1-2; D unclear. The V gene's germline CDR1 is SGHTA and CDR2 FQGNSA. The CDR3 runs 13 residues. The germline V and J ends were trimmed by 1 base and 8 bases, with 11 bases remaining between them. The CDR3 coding sequence is TGTGCCAGCAGCTTAGACTGGAGGAGAGGCTACACCTTC. This gives the protein CASSLDWRRGYTF.

The chain employs TRBV15 and TRBJ2-7, with D possibly TRBD2 on 6 matching bases. Germline-derived CDR1 and CDR2 are LNHNV and YYDKDF (reference sequence). The CDR3 runs to 14 residues. With 0 bases removed from V and 4 bases from J, the gap between germline ends came to 10 bases. The CDR3 is CATSRDDSGYEQYF. As DNA, the CDR3 is TGTGCCACCAGCAGAGATGATAGCGGTTACGAGCAGTACTTC.

This clonotype has more than one count but fewer than ten. A much larger clone lies a single base off, so this may be a read error. The chain has TRBV12-3 or TRBV12-4 and TRBJ1-2; 7 bases line up with TRBD1. The CDR3 runs to 13 residues. CDR3 sequence (DNA): TGTGACAGCAGCCCCAGGGGGTTTGATGGCTACACCTTC. Translated: CDSSPRGFDGYTF.

This clonotype was seen more than once but under ten times. V is TRBV9 and J is TRBJ1-5; 9 bases align to TRBD1. The V gene end was trimmed by 3 bases and the J gene end by 4 bases; junction bases not matched to a gene: 5. This CDR3 has 15 amino acids. Germline CDR1 and CDR2: SGDLS and YYNGEE. CDR3: CASSETGGSNQPQHF. For the CDR3, the DNA is TGTGCCAGCAGCGAAACAGGGGGCTCGAATCAGCCCCAGCATTTT.

This clonotype was recorded at least ten times. V usage is TRBV5-1 and J usage is TRBJ1-3; perhaps TRBD1 as D (5 bases). In germline, CDR1 is SGHRS, CDR2 YFSETQ. The CDR3 length is 15 residues. V shed 4 bases and J shed 2 bases, with 13 bases lying between them. DNA of the CDR3: TGCGCCAGCAGCGGTACAGGAGGCCCTGGAAACACCATATATTTT. Its translation: CASSGTGGPGNTIYF.

This clonotype has more than one count but fewer than ten. This may stem from a read error, because a much larger clone lies one nucleotide away. The rearrangement uses TRBV11-1 and TRBJ1-1, with 9 bases that match TRBD1. This CDR3 is 15 amino acids long. From germline, CDR1 is SGHAT and CDR2 FQDESV (reference sequence). Written as DNA, the CDR3 is TGTGCCAGCAGCGACACCGGGACAGGGAACACTGAAGCTCTCTTT. Translation gives CASSDTGTGNTEALF.

This clonotype came up many times. CDR3 DNA sequence: TGTGCCAGTAGTATAATTGGGGAGAAGACTGAAGCTTTCTTT. Its protein product is CASSIIGEKTEAFF. The chain carries TRBV19 and TRBJ1-1, with D uncertain. Trimming stripped 2 bases from V and 5 bases from J, with 12 bases between. The CDR3 runs 14 residues. The V gene's germline CDR1 is LNHDA and CDR2 SQIVND (reference sequence).